Each of the 4 T cell receptor beta chains below was sequenced from the same sample in a study of shared clonotypes between healthy human individuals (dated by TCRdb to 2019 to 2021). The library was produced with the immunoSEQ multiplex PCR assay. Imported from immuneACCESS, the table was reduced by TCRdb to in-frame sequences with V and J called. These copies leave out some clones; in studies compared against another copy, an unresolved V gene accounts for under half, and the cause of the remainder is not known. The sample yields almost 750,000 clones; over 60% were counted once. The biggest ten clones account for less than 2% of the sample. Material: memory CD4+ T cells sorted from blood. Explained via the paper, the cell subset or site label denotes: CD45RA-negative fraction. The receptors stem from a woman in her 30s in good health.

Here the CDR3 reads CASSRDPKDTDTQYF. In DNA, the CDR3 is TGCGCCAGCAGTCGGGACCCGAAAGACACAGATACGCAGTATTTT. The rearrangement links TRBV10-1 to TRBJ2-3; D is tentatively TRBD1 or TRBD2 (5 bases each). CDR1 WNHNN and CDR2 SYGVQD come from the germline V gene (reference sequence). The CDR3 consists of 15 residues. V was cut by 5 bases and J by 2 bases, with 14 bases left in between.

To note about this clone: A much larger clone lies a single base off, so this may be a read error. This chain links TRBV4-1 with TRBJ2-1, with D possibly being TRBD2 (5 bases). V lost 3 bases to trimming and J lost 2 bases, with 14 bases between them. Germline CDR1 reads MGHRA; CDR2 reads YSYEKL. This CDR3 has 16 residues. CDR3 residues: CASSQLSVAAYNEQFF. CDR3 DNA: TGCGCCAGCAGCCAGCTTAGCGTGGCGGCCTACAATGAGCAGTTCTTC.

This chain joins TRBV6-5 and TRBJ1-1; TRBD1 is a possible D gene (5 bases). This CDR3 spans 15 amino acids. The V end was cut by 2 bases, the J end by 1 base, with 11 bases between. Germline CDR1 reads MNHEY; CDR2 reads SVGAGI. CDR3 region: CASSYVGRKNTEAFF. The CDR3 nucleotides read TGTGCCAGCAGTTACGTGGGACGGAAGAACACTGAAGCTTTCTTT.

This clone was counted ten times or more. The rearrangement joins TRBV28 to TRBJ2-7; D uncertain. The V and J ends lost 4 bases and 13 bases respectively, with 14 bases between them. Germline loops: CDR1 MDHEN, CDR2 SYDVKM. The CDR3 is made up of 11 amino acids. CDR3 nucleotides: TGTGCCAGCAGTTCCGACTTGCACATCTACTTC. Translation: CASSSDLHIYF.